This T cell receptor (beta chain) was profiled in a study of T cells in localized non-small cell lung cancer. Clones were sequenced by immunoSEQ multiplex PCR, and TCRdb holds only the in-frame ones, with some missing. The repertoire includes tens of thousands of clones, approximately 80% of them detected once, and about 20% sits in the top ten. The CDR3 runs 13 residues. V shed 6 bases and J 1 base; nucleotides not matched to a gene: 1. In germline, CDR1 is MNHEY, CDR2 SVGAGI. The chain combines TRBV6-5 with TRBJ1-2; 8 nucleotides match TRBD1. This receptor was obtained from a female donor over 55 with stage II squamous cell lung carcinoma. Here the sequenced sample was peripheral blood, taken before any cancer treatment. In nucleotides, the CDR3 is TGTGCCAGCAGGGACAGGGTTAACTATGGCTACACCTTC. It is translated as CASRDRVNYGYTF.